This TCR beta chain came from a study of technical replicates of blood from several donors. Assay used: immunoSEQ multiplex PCR; TCRdb lists only in-frame clones, some missing. Of approximately 81,000 clones listed, over 95% are singletons. J was trimmed by 12 bases and V by 2 bases; bases with no gene match: 4. Looked up from germline, CDR1 is SGHTA and CDR2 is FQGTGA. This CDR3 is 14 amino acids long. V usage is TRBV7-3 and J usage is TRBJ2-1; 13 nucleotides line up with TRBD2. The sample comprised T cells isolated from PBMCs. This clonotype was sampled from a human donor in good health. DNA of the CDR3: TGTGCCAGCAGCTTAGGACTAGCGGGAGAAAGGCAGTTCTTC. Protein: CASSLGLAGERQFF.